What follows are 5 T cell receptor beta chains derived from one specimen sequenced in a study of T cell responses to AZD1222 COVID-19 vaccine. Clones were read by immunoSEQ multiplex PCR, and TCRdb kept only the in-frame ones, dropping some. Among 160,000 or so clones, roughly 90% were seen once, and the ten largest hold around 4%. The sample was peripheral blood, taken on day 0 of AZD1222 vaccination. These receptors were obtained from an adult in good health.

The V gene is TRBV6-1, the J gene TRBJ1-2; 9 bases map to TRBD1. CDR3 length: 15 amino acids. CDR1 MNHNS and CDR2 SASEGT come from the germline V gene. The V segment lost 3 bases and the J segment 2 bases; nucleotides outside the gene matches: 4. DNA of the CDR3: TGTGCCAGCAGTGAGGGGGGACAGGGCAACTATGGCTACACCTTC. Translation: CASSEGGQGNYGYTF.

The chain couples TRBV11-2 to TRBJ1-1; D perhaps matches TRBD1 (5 bases). The V and J ends lost 4 bases and 2 bases respectively, with 17 bases between them. CDR3 length: 16 amino acids. The germline V gene encodes CDR1 SGHAT and CDR2 FQNNGV. The CDR3 DNA follows: TGTGCCAGCAGCTCCTCTTACTCCGGGACCAACACTGAAGCTTTCTTT. Translation gives CASSSSYSGTNTEAFF.

The chain joins TRBV30 to TRBJ2-1; D not certain. The ends were cut back, 0 bases at V and 6 bases at J, with 6 bases in the middle. CDR1 and CDR2 from the germline V gene are GTSNPN and SVGIG (reference sequence). The length of the CDR3 is 12 residues. The CDR3 DNA is TGTGCCTGGAGTGTAGATTTCAATGAGCAGTTCTTC. Its translation is CAWSVDFNEQFF.

The V gene is TRBV6-5, the J gene TRBJ2-3; TRBD1 is a possible D gene (6 bases). CDR1 is MNHEY and CDR2 is SVGAGI in the germline V gene. CDR3 length equals 14 residues. V lost 8 bases, J lost 5 bases, and 17 bases lay in between. CDR3 bases: TGTGCCAGCCGCCCGACAGGAAGAATAGATACGCAGTATTTT. Protein: CASRPTGRIDTQYF.

The V gene is TRBV7-2, the J gene TRBJ2-7; D call uncertain. V lost 4 bases to trimming and J lost 4 bases, with 8 bases between them. This CDR3 is built from 12 residues. Germline CDR1 and CDR2: SGHTA and FQGNSA. CDR3 amino acids: CASSYTSYEQYF. CDR3 DNA: TGTGCCAGCAGCTATACCTCGTACGAGCAGTACTTC.